The T cell receptor beta chain under discussion was sequenced for a study of T cell responses to AZD1222 COVID-19 vaccine. The study, taken as a whole, reports: Unmutated variant regions are reportedly targeted by nearly half of spike-specific TCRs. Vaccine-related CD4 TCRs covered spike, predominating at 160-218 and 743-854. Of the AZD1222 recipients, only 5 or 6 were seropositive at baseline. Increased Spike-specific TCR breadth and depth were observed after two AZD1222 doses.

The repertoire was sequenced with immunoSEQ multiplex PCR; TCRdb's copy has only in-frame clones and lacks some. The data contain around 150,000 clones, 80% to 95% of them singletons. In this sample, this clone turned up once. Its antigen is not known. The V end lost 0 bases, the J end lost 6 bases, and 13 bases lay between the germline ends. The germline CDR1 and CDR2 sequences are GTSNPN and SVGIG (reference sequence). CDR3 length equals 14 residues. The chain has TRBV30 and TRBJ2-3; D unresolved. The sequences come from peripheral blood, collected 28 days after the second AZD1222 dose. This sequence originates from an adult who received the AZD1222 COVID-19 vaccine. CDR3 sequence: CAWSVLARLDTQYF. CDR3 DNA: TGTGCCTGGAGTGTATTGGCCCGTTTGGATACGCAGTATTTT. Looking up the rest from reference TRBV30 and TRBJ2-3 gives the full variable domain: SQTIHQWPATLVQPVGSPLSLECTVEGTSNPNLYWYRQAAGRGLQLLFYSVGIGQISSEVPQNLSASRPQDRQFILSSKKLLLSDSGFYLCAWSVLARLDTQYFGPGTRLTVL.